A single sample is the source of the 20 T cell receptor beta chains below, sequenced in a study of cytomegalovirus exposure and HLA in healthy donors. The primer mix had 60 Vbeta and 13 Jbeta primers. The protocol was immunoSEQ multiplex PCR, while the TCRdb copy is restricted to in-frame clones and leaves out a portion. Here the sample spans more than 50,000 clones, about 70% being singletons. The sequenced sample was PBMCs. The receptors shown here come from a woman in her forties or fifties in good health and CMV-seropositive.

The chain is built from TRBV7-9 and TRBJ2-5; D not certain. The CDR3 length is 14 residues. V dropped 4 bases and J dropped 3 bases, with 12 bases sitting between them. Germline CDR1 and CDR2: SEHNR and FQNEAQ (reference sequence). DNA for the CDR3: TGTGCCAGCAGCTCAACTACCTGGGAAGAGACCCAGTACTTC. This codes for CASSSTTWEETQYF.

V usage is TRBV5-1 and J usage is TRBJ2-5; weak D call: TRBD2 (6 bases). This CDR3 has 15 amino acids. Germline-derived CDR1 and CDR2 are SGHRS and YFSETQ. Trimming took off 2 bases at V and 3 bases at J, with 14 bases between the two ends. The CDR3 DNA reads TGCGCCAGCAGCTTTAATAGAGTAGCGGAAGAGACCCAGTACTTC. Its protein product is CASSFNRVAEETQYF.

The J gene is TRBJ1-3, the V gene TRBV6-1; D not certain. The CDR3 spans 15 residues. The V end lost 7 bases, the J end lost 4 bases, and 17 bases lay between the germline ends. Germline V gene data show CDR1 as MNHNS and CDR2 as SASEGT. The CDR3: CASNRGRELGNTIYF. CDR3 in DNA: TGTGCCAGCAATAGAGGGCGAGAACTCGGAAACACCATATATTTT.

The chain joins TRBV2 to TRBJ2-3; TRBD2 is a possible D gene (7 bases). CDR3 size: 13 residues. V dropped 9 bases and J dropped 4 bases, with 14 bases sitting between them. Germline loops: CDR1 SNHLY, CDR2 FYNNEI. CDR3 protein: CARRGGAADTQYF. CDR3 DNA: TGTGCCAGAAGAGGGGGGGCTGCAGATACGCAGTATTTT.

The chain combines TRBV7-8 with TRBJ2-7, with D possibly matching TRBD2 (5 bases). V was cut by 3 bases and J by 3 bases, with 15 bases left in between. The CDR3 is 15 residues long. Germline CDR1 and CDR2: SGHVS and FQNEAQ. In DNA form, the CDR3 reads TGTGCCAGCAGCTTCCGGGATCCGACACTCTACGAGCAGTACTTC. As protein: CASSFRDPTLYEQYF.

The chain combines TRBV6-4 with TRBJ1-2, with 11 nucleotides matching TRBD1. Germline V gene lookup returns CDR1 MRHNA and CDR2 SNTAGT. The CDR3 length is 15 residues. With V trimmed by 10 bases and J by 4 bases, 11 bases remained unmatched. The CDR3 region is CAIRDRGWGGYGYTF. CDR3 in DNA: TGTGCCATCCGGGACAGGGGGTGGGGGGGCTATGGCTACACCTTC.

The chain joins TRBV7-3 to TRBJ2-5, with TRBD2 identical over 11 bases. CDR1 is SGHTA, CDR2 FQGTGA, per germline. The CDR3 contains 15 residues. The trim removed 6 bases at V and 3 bases at J, leaving 6 bases unmatched. The CDR3 DNA reads as TGTGCCAGCAGATTACAGGGACTAGCGGAAGAGACCCAGTACTTC. This sequence encodes CASRLQGLAEETQYF.

This chain joins TRBV7-2 and TRBJ1-2, with TRBD1 identical over 7 bases. The CDR3 totals 15 residues. Per germline, CDR1 SGHTA and CDR2 FQGNSA. The V segment lost 5 bases and the J segment 4 bases; nucleotides outside the gene matches: 10. The CDR3 sequence: CASSRRGDSIYGYTF. DNA for the CDR3: TGTGCCAGCAGCCGGAGGGGGGACAGCATCTATGGCTACACCTTC.

The rearrangement uses TRBV19 and TRBJ1-1, with D unresolved. The germline V gene encodes CDR1 LNHDA and CDR2 SQIVND (reference sequence). Trimming took 7 bases from V and 6 from J, leaving 12 bases between them. CDR3 length: 12 residues. The CDR3 reads CASIGWRAEAFF. The CDR3 region has the DNA TGTGCCAGTATAGGCTGGAGGGCTGAAGCTTTCTTT.

The V call is TRBV7-2, the J call TRBJ2-5; 11 nucleotides line up with TRBD2. CDR1 and CDR2 (germline): SGHTA, FQGNSA. The CDR3 length is 15 residues. With 8 bases clipped from V and 2 bases from J, the junction kept 7 bases outside the gene matches. CDR3 amino acids: CASAPTSGAQETQYF. CDR3 DNA: TGTGCCAGCGCCCCGACTAGCGGGGCTCAAGAGACCCAGTACTTC.

The chain joins TRBV4-2 to TRBJ2-3; D uncertain. V lost 6 bases, J lost 11 bases, and 18 bases lay in between. Germline CDR1 LGHNA, CDR2 YNFKEQ. This CDR3 comprises 13 residues. The CDR3 DNA reads as TGTGCCAGCAGTTCCGCACAGTGGCCCCTGCAGTATTTT. Protein: CASSSAQWPLQYF.

V and J are TRBV5-4 and TRBJ1-4; 9 nucleotides agree with TRBD1. CDR1 and CDR2 (germline): SGHNT, YYREEE (reference sequence). Germline trimming cut 4 bases from V and 6 bases from J; bases unmatched to any gene: 4. The CDR3 has 14 residues. The CDR3 bases are TGTGCCAGCAGCACCGGGACAGGGCATGAAAAACTGTTTTTT. Its protein product is CASSTGTGHEKLFF.

The chain combines TRBV5-1 with TRBJ2-3, with unresolved D. The CDR3 is made up of 12 amino acids. The germline V gene has CDR1 SGHRS and CDR2 YFSETQ. Trimming removed 0 bases at V and 5 bases at J, with 4 bases between. The CDR3 sequence is CASSLGGDTQYF. The CDR3 coding sequence is TGCGCCAGCAGCTTGGGAGGAGATACGCAGTATTTT. Supplemented by reference TRBV5-1 and TRBJ2-3, the full variable domain reads KAGVTQTPRYLIKTRGQQVTLSCSPISGHRSVSWYQQTPGQGLQFLFEYFSETQRNKGNFPGRFSGRQFSNSRSEMNVSTLELGDSALYLCASSLGGDTQYFGPGTRLTVL.

The genes are TRBV18 and TRBJ2-2, with 7 bases lining up with TRBD1. CDR1 KGHSH and CDR2 LQKENI come from the germline V gene. V shed 5 bases, J shed 0 bases, and the junction held 12 bases outside the gene matches. The CDR3 totals 18 residues. Written as DNA, the CDR3 is TGTGCCAGCTCAAACACCCTTTCACAGGGGCCGAACACCGGGGAGCTGTTTTTT. It encodes CASSNTLSQGPNTGELFF.

The gene calls are TRBV28 and TRBJ2-1; TRBD1 might be the D (5 bases). Trimming shortened V by 3 bases and J by 4 bases, and 19 bases separated the two germline ends. The CDR3 runs 17 residues. Germline CDR1 and CDR2: MDHEN and SYDVKM. CDR3 in DNA: TGTGCCAGCAGTTTCCCGCCGACAGCCGTTCTGTACAATGAGCAGTTCTTC. This sequence encodes CASSFPPTAVLYNEQFF.

This clone is a singleton in its sample. The chain has TRBV5-1 and TRBJ2-1; TRBD2 aligns across 7 bases. The CDR3 is 15 amino acids. Unmatched junction bases numbered 6, after V lost 1 base and J lost 5 bases. The germline gives CDR1 SGHRS, CDR2 YFSETQ. This CDR3 reads CASSLFTSENNEQFF. CDR3 bases: TGCGCCAGCAGCTTGTTCACTAGCGAAAACAATGAGCAGTTCTTC.

The chain has TRBV6-1 and TRBJ1-4; the match to TRBD1 covers 7 bases. This CDR3 contains 14 residues. In germline, CDR1 is MNHNS, CDR2 SASEGT. V was pared by 6 bases and J by 5 bases, with 6 bases of the junction left unmatched. The CDR3 region is CASSRDRLNEKLFF. CDR3 coding DNA: TGTGCCAGCAGCCGGGACAGACTAAATGAAAAACTGTTTTTT.

The sample holds a few counts of this clone. This chain connects TRBV28 to TRBJ2-3; D is possibly TRBD2 (6 bases). CDR1 MDHEN and CDR2 SYDVKM come from the germline V gene. The V end was cut by 6 bases, the J end by 0 bases, with 19 bases between. The CDR3 length is 17 residues. CDR3: CASRPTLGGESTDTQYF. CDR3 in DNA: TGTGCCAGCAGACCTACCCTTGGAGGGGAAAGCACAGATACGCAGTATTTT.

The chain couples TRBV7-8 to TRBJ2-7, with a possible D match to TRBD2 (6 bases). The CDR3 has 15 residues. Trimming cost V 3 bases and J 0 bases, with 12 bases left between them. CDR1 and CDR2 from the germline V gene are SGHVS and FQNEAQ. CDR3 in amino acids: CASSFGSGPSYEQYF. CDR3 coding DNA: TGTGCCAGCAGCTTCGGAAGCGGGCCCTCCTACGAGCAGTACTTC.

The chain couples TRBV7-2 to TRBJ2-1, with TRBD2 matching 8 bases. V lost 5 bases and J lost 0; bases outside the gene matches: 12. The CDR3 has 18 amino acids. CDR1 is SGHTA and CDR2 is FQGNSA in the germline V gene. CDR3 region: CASSPAGGRSSSYNEQFF. The CDR3 DNA follows: TGTGCCAGCAGCCCGGCGGGAGGCCGATCGAGCTCCTACAATGAGCAGTTCTTC.